The sequence of this T cell receptor beta chain was determined in a study of cytomegalovirus exposure and HLA in healthy donors. General study results and limits: Among the most significant clusters, several appeared linked to common viral pathogens in a later analysis. Per a prior analysis, the majority of TCR beta V segments were productive roughly 87% or roughly 30% of the time.

Comment on this clone: Its antigen is not identified.

Germline assignment: CDR1 SGHRS and CDR2 YFSETQ. Trimming at V came to 5 bases and at J to 3 bases, leaving 7 bases not matched to a gene. This CDR3 contains 15 residues. The PCR made use of 60 Vbeta and 13 Jbeta primers. Clones were sequenced by immunoSEQ multiplex PCR, and TCRdb holds only the in-frame ones, with some missing. The sample holds some 90,000 clones; about two thirds are singletons and the top ten take about 2.5%. The sequence derives from a middle-aged man in good health and CMV-seronegative. The rearrangement joins TRBV5-1 to TRBJ2-7; 11 nucleotides match TRBD2. Sequenced: PBMCs. As DNA, the CDR3 is TGCGCCAGCAGGTCGCAGGGGACTAGCGGCTACGAGCAGTACTTC. Protein sequence: CASRSQGTSGYEQYF.